This T cell receptor (beta chain) was found in a study of blood T cell repertoires in COVID-19 (TCRdb year 2020). Concerning the study at large: Collaborator samples came from the United States, Italy and Spain and covered acute and convalescent phases of COVID-19. Samples were obtained from the ongoing ImmuneRACE study (first 160 participants) and from about 1,300 subjects provided by 6 global collaborators. Sample metadata almost always included a de-identified subject ID, COVID-19 status, age in years and sex. HLA class I and class II types, where available, came from metadata supplied by the sample provider rather than from assay-based typing. The dataset comprised deeply sampled blood TCRbeta repertoires from subjects exposed to, actively infected with, or recovered from COVID-19. The prospective study material was composed of cDNA or gDNA derived from T cells, B-cell-depleted T cells, or PBMCs. The repertoires were released in a freely available public database meant as a resource for research on the immune response to SARS-CoV-2. What the research found in general, with its limitations: Clinical and demographic metadata were provided uncurated, with the amount varying by source and participant.

Note on this clone: The target of this receptor is not known. Per-nucleotide qualities are absent, and no much larger clonotype sits a single base away. The identical CDR3 is also encoded by other nucleotide sequences in the sample.

Enrolling through a virtual design, the prospective study's participants ranged in age from roughly 18 to 89 years and lived across 20 to 30 United States geographic areas. To assign participants to cohorts, the prospective study relied on clinical history that participants themselves reported in a screening survey and a study questionnaire. For ImmuneRACE Cohort 3, a participant was defined as recovered based on two consecutive negative NP/OP PCR tests, clearance by a healthcare professional, or resolution of symptoms. In the prospective study, mobile phlebotomists collected whole blood, serum and a nasopharyngeal or oropharyngeal swab from each participant. Prospective study participants could optionally give additional blood draws and questionnaires over a 2-month period. Before DNA extraction, prospective study blood samples were shipped either frozen or at room temperature. V has 6 bases trimmed and J has 4 bases trimmed; junction bases matching no gene number 4. The CDR3 spans 13 residues, from the cysteine through the phenylalanine. Of the read, only the CDR3 DNA is kept; its 39 bases are in frame from base 1. CDR1 MDHEN and CDR2 SYDVKM were looked up in the germline V gene.

TCRbeta CDR3 regions were amplified from genomic DNA by means of the immunoSEQ Assay, a bias-controlled multiplex PCR. The authors processed their data as follows. Nucleated cell counts per sample were estimated from amplification of reference gene primers within the assay. To quantify the absolute abundance of each unique TCRbeta CDR3 rearrangement, sequence reads were collapsed and filtered. Productive Simpson clonality was computed per sample as the square root of Simpson's diversity index over productive rearrangements. TCRdb limited this immuneACCESS table to in-frame rearrangements with V and J called. A share of clones is missing; checked studies link under half to unresolved V genes, and the rest is unexplained. V and J calls and clone size are as listed in that table; D and trimming were resolved from the DNA. The sample includes roughly 310,000 clones, with about 88% observed a single time. The ten largest clones represent 8% to 10% of the sample.

The sequence joins TRBV28 to TRBJ1-2; 8 bases in between match TRBD1. The source material was PBMCs or T cells enriched from blood (not recorded which). The TCR was taken from a woman in her thirties or forties who had recovered from COVID-19. The base sequence is TGTGCCAGCAGCCCGGGACAGGTCTATGGCTACACCTTC. Translated, this gives CASSPGQVYGYTF.